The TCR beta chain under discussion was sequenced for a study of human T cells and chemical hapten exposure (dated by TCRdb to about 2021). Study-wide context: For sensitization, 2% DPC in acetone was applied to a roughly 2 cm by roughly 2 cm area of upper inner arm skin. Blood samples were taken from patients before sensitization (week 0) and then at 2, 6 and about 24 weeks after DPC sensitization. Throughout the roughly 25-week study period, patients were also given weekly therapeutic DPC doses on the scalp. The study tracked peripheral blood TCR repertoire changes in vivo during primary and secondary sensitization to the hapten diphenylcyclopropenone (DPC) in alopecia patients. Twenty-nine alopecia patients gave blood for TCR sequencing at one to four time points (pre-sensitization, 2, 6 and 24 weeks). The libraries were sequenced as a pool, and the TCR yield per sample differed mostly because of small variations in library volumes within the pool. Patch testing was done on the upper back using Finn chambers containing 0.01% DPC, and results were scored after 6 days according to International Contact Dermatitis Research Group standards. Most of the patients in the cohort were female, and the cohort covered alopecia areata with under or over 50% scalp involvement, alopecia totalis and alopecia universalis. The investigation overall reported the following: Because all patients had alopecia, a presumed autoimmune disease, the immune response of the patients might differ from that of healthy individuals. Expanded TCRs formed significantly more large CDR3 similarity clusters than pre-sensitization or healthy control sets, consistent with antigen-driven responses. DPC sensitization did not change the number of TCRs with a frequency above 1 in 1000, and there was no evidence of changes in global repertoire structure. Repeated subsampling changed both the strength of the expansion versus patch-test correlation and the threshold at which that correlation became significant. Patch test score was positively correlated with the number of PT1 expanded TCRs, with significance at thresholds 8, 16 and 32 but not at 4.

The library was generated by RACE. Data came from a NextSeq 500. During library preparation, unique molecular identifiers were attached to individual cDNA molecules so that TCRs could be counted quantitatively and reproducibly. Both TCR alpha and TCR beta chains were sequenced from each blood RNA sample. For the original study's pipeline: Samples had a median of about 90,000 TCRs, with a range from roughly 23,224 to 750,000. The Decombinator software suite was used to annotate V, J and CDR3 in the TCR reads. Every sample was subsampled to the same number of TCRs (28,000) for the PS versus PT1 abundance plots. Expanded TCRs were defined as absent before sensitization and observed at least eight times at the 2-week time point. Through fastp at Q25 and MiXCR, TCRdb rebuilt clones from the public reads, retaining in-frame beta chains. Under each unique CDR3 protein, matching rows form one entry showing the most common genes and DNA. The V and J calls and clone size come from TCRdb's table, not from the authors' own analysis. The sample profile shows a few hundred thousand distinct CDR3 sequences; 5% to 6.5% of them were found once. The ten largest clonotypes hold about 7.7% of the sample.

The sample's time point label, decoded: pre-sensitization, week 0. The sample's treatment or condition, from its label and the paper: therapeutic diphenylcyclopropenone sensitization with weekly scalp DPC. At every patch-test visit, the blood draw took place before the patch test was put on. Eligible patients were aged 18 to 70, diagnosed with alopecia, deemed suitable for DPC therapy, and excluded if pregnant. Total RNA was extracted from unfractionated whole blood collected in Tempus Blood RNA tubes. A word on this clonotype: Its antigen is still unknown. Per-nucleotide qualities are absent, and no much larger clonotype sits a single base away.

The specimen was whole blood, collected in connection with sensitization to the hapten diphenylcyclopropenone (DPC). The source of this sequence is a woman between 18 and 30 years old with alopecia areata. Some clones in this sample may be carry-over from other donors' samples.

The sequence in DNA is TGCAGTGCTAGAGATCCAAGGGGGCCTCACACAGATACGCAGTATTTT. Translated, it reads CSARDPRGPHTDTQYF. The chain uses TRBV20-1 and TRBJ2-3; 7 central bases correspond to TRBD1. The CDR3, cysteine through phenylalanine, is 16 amino acids long. Only CDR3 DNA is held: 48 bases, read in frame from base 1. Compared with germline, V lacks 0 bases and J lacks 2 bases; bases without a gene match: 8. The germline V gene (reference sequence) provides CDR1 DFQATT and CDR2 SNEGSKA.